Shown below are 15 T cell receptor beta chains from a single sample sequenced in a study of Graves' ophthalmopathy and Graves' hyperthyroidism. RNA transcripts yielded amplified TCR beta CDR3 regions. Amplification began with first-round RT-PCR using HTBI primers, then second-round multiplex PCR was performed. One entry per CDR3 protein results from TCRdb running MiXCR on the multiplex PCR reads. This table has about 620,000 distinct CDR3 sequences, about 20% appearing once. The sample consisted of peripheral blood. These receptors were obtained from a woman between 18 and 30 years old with stable Graves' hyperthyroidism. Some clones in this sample may be carry-over from other donors' samples.

This clonotype was picked up many times. The J gene is TRBJ1-1, the V gene TRBV20-1; no definite D call. Trimming pared 0 bases from V and 0 bases from J, leaving 20 bases between. CDR1 and CDR2 (germline): DFQATT, SNEGSKA (reference sequence). CDR3 length: 18 amino acids. The CDR3 DNA sequence: TGCAGTGCTAGAGATCGGGGAGGTTTTCCCCCCCTGAACACTGAAGCTTTCTTT. Translation: CSARDRGGFPPLNTEAFF.

The chain uses TRBV6-1 and TRBJ1-2; D unresolved. V dropped 5 bases and J dropped 7 bases, with 8 bases sitting between them. The length of the CDR3 is 11 residues. Per the germline V gene, CDR1 is MNHNS and CDR2 is SASEGT. DNA for the CDR3: TGTGCCAGCAGTCTCCCAGTTGGCTACACCTTC. Protein: CASSLPVGYTF.

This clonotype was seen repeatedly, ten times or more. V usage is TRBV7-2 and J usage is TRBJ2-7; weak D call: TRBD2 (5 bases). The CDR3 totals 15 residues. V gave up 1 base and J gave up 5 bases, with 15 bases separating them. The germline V gene has CDR1 SGHTA and CDR2 FQGNSA. The CDR3 is CASSLGPGWTDEQYF. CDR3 DNA: TGTGCCAGCAGCTTAGGCCCGGGATGGACTGACGAGCAGTACTTC.

The rearrangement joins TRBV19 to TRBJ2-5; no definite D call. The CDR3 runs to 16 residues. Trimming took off 3 bases at V and 2 bases at J, with 16 bases between the two ends. Germline-derived CDR1 and CDR2 are LNHDA and SQIVND (reference sequence). DNA for the CDR3: TGTGCCAGTAGTATGCAGGCGTACTCTCCACAAGAGACCCAGTACTTC. Translating it yields CASSMQAYSPQETQYF.

At least ten counts were recorded for this clonotype. The chain recombines TRBV20-1 with TRBJ2-5; possible D gene TRBD1, 5 bases. Trimming left V 3 bases short and J 4 bases short, with 9 bases between. Germline CDR1 is DFQATT and CDR2 is SNEGSKA (reference sequence). This CDR3 has 12 residues. The CDR3 DNA is TGCAGTGCTAGGTTAGGGGTAGAGACCCAGTACTTC. Translated: CSARLGVETQYF.

This clonotype was recorded many times. The chain carries TRBV6-2 or TRBV6-3 and TRBJ2-7; 7 bases fit TRBD1. Germline V gene lookup returns CDR1 MNHEY and CDR2 SVGEGT. The V and J ends lost 2 bases and 3 bases, in that order; junction bases with no gene match: 7. This CDR3 has 15 residues. The CDR3: CASSYARDSYYEQYF. The DNA of the CDR3 is TGTGCCAGCAGTTACGCTCGGGACAGCTACTACGAGCAGTACTTC.

This clonotype was picked up many times. The V and J genes are TRBV2 and TRBJ2-2; 7 nucleotides align to TRBD1. CDR1 and CDR2 from the germline V gene are SNHLY and FYNNEI. The V segment lost 5 bases and the J segment 7 bases; nucleotides outside the gene matches: 7. This CDR3 contains 14 residues. The CDR3 nucleotides read TGTGCCAGCAGTACGACAGGGTCCAGCGGGGAGCTGTTTTTT. Amino acid sequence: CASSTTGSSGELFF.

The gene calls are TRBV4-1 and TRBJ2-2, with 12 bases identical to TRBD2. V shed 4 bases, J shed 8 bases, and the junction held 5 bases outside the gene matches. Germline V gene lookup returns CDR1 MGHRA and CDR2 YSYEKL. There are 15 residues in the CDR3. Here the CDR3 reads CASSLLAGGGGELFF. The CDR3 region has the DNA TGCGCCAGCAGCCTACTAGCGGGAGGCGGTGGGGAGCTGTTTTTT.

The chain joins TRBV28 to TRBJ1-1; D is uncertain. The germline gives CDR1 MDHEN, CDR2 SYDVKM. This CDR3 comprises 13 residues. V gave up 7 bases and J gave up 2 bases, with 11 bases separating them. The CDR3: CASILTANTEAFF. Here the CDR3 DNA reads TGTGCCAGCATCTTGACGGCAAACACTGAAGCTTTCTTT.

In its sample, this clonotype was seen many times. The chain carries TRBV5-1 and TRBJ1-1; tentatively, D is TRBD1 (6 bases). The CDR3 length is 17 residues. Germline V gives CDR1 SGHRS, CDR2 YFSETQ. With 0 bases removed from V and 1 base from J, the gap between germline ends came to 16 bases. CDR3 region: CASSLGGAGGKNTEAFF. In DNA, the CDR3 is TGCGCCAGCAGCTTGGGGGGGGCTGGCGGGAAGAACACTGAAGCTTTCTTT.

V usage is TRBV2 and J usage is TRBJ1-2; a possible D gene is TRBD1 (5 bases). The ends were cut back, 6 bases at V and 6 bases at J, with 11 bases in the middle. The V gene's germline CDR1 is SNHLY and CDR2 FYNNEI. This CDR3 has 12 amino acids. The CDR3 DNA reads TGTGCCAGCAGCCGAGACAGTCATGGCTACACCTTC. This gives the protein CASSRDSHGYTF.

This clonotype occurred many times. The chain carries TRBV6-1 and TRBJ1-5, with 8 bases matching TRBD1. The CDR3 loop spans 15 amino acids. V was pared by 0 bases and J by 4 bases, with 2 bases of the junction left unmatched. Germline V CDR1 and CDR2: MNHNS, SASEGT. CDR3 region: CASSEARTGNQPQHF. CDR3 nucleotide sequence: TGTGCCAGCAGTGAAGCTAGGACAGGGAATCAGCCCCAGCATTTT.

The V and J genes are TRBV6-1 and TRBJ1-1, with 7 nucleotides matching TRBD1. Germline V gene data show CDR1 as MNHNS and CDR2 as SASEGT. Trimming cost V 6 bases and J 2 bases; bases outside gene matches: 9. CDR3 length: 15 amino acids. For the CDR3, the DNA is TGTGCCAGCAGAGATACCGGGACAGTAAACACTGAAGCTTTCTTT. Amino acids: CASRDTGTVNTEAFF.

The table lists this clonotype with a few counts. This sequence joins TRBV7-3 and TRBJ1-3; 8 bases map to TRBD1. This CDR3 spans 15 amino acids. V shed 5 bases and J 4 bases; nucleotides not matched to a gene: 7. Germline CDR1 SGHTA, CDR2 FQGTGA. The CDR3, as DNA: TGTGCCAGCAGCGCAGGACAGGGAGGGGGAAACACCATATATTTT. It yields the protein CASSAGQGGGNTIYF.

This chain uses TRBV4-1 with TRBJ1-5, with a weak D call TRBD1 (5 bases). CDR1 is MGHRA, CDR2 YSYEKL, per germline. The CDR3 totals 17 residues. The V gene lost 4 bases and the J gene lost 2 bases, with 18 bases spanning the gap. The CDR3 nucleotides are TGCGCCAGCAGCCCCATGGCAACGGGGCTGGGCAATCAGCCCCAGCATTTT. Encoded protein: CASSPMATGLGNQPQHF.